The present TCR beta chain was sequenced within a study of blood T cells in healthy people across ages. The V gene's germline CDR1 is SGHRS and CDR2 YFSETQ. The junction had 19 bases not matched to a gene; V was cut back by 5 bases and J by 0 bases. The CDR3 has 21 residues. The authors ran a second PCR of about 6 to 11 cycles using a sample-barcoded 5' primer and a J-beta primer mix. TCRdb re-analysed the 5' RACE reads in MiXCR, keeping a single row per CDR3 protein. The table includes around 800,000 distinct CDR3 sequences, less than 60% detected once. This clonotype was obtained from a man older than 75 in good health. Sequenced input: blood. The chain couples TRBV5-1 to TRBJ2-1; 11 bases align to TRBD2. The CDR3 bases are TGCGCCAGCAGGGGTGAGGGGTCCCTAGCGGGAGGCCTCGCCTCCTACAATGAGCAGTTCTTC. Its translation is CASRGEGSLAGGLASYNEQFF.